The T cell receptor (beta chain) under discussion was sequenced for a study of blood T cell repertoires in COVID-19. Study context: Sites in the United States, Italy and Spain provided acute and convalescent COVID-19 samples.

CDR1 SEHNR and CDR2 FQNEAQ come from the germline V gene (reference sequence). The CDR3 loop spans 14 amino acids. V lost 5 bases to trimming and J lost 4 bases; unmatched junction nucleotides: 5. Sequenced by immunoSEQ multiplex PCR; TCRdb stores in-frame clones only, minus some. The repertoire includes under 85,000 clones, less than 90% of them detected once, and roughly 4% sits in the top ten. Sample: peripheral blood. V and J are TRBV7-9 and TRBJ2-5; 9 bases line up with TRBD1. The sequence was collected from a man between 45 and 60 years old with acute or convalescent COVID-19. This CDR3 reads CASSAGTGLETQYF. DNA for the CDR3: TGTGCCAGCAGCGCCGGGACAGGGTTAGAGACCCAGTACTTC.